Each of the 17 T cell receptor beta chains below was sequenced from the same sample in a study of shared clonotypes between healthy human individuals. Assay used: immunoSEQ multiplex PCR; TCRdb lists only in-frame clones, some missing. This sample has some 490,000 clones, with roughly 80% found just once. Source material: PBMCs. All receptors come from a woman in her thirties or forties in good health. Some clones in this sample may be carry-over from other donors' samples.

The CDR3 DNA is TGTGCCAGCAGCTTGCCGTCGTACTCGGGGTCTGTCACTGAAGCTTTCTTT. Translating gives CASSLPSYSGSVTEAFF. This sequence joins TRBV5-4 and TRBJ1-1, with D unresolved. The CDR3 has 17 residues. The germline V and J ends were trimmed by 1 base and 4 bases, with 20 bases remaining between them. Looked up from germline, CDR1 is SGHNT and CDR2 is YYREEE (reference sequence).

Here the CDR3 DNA reads TGTGCCACGCGGGGAGAGGGGGAAAATGAGCAGTTCTTC. It yields the protein CATRGEGENEQFF. The chain couples TRBV28 to TRBJ2-1, with D tentatively TRBD1 or TRBD2 (6 bases each). Trimming removed 10 bases from V and 7 bases from J, with 17 bases in between. The germline V gene encodes CDR1 MDHEN and CDR2 SYDVKM. The CDR3 has 13 residues.

The DNA of the CDR3 is TGTGCCAGCAGCCCCCCGACAGGGGCAAATCACGAGCAGTACTTC. Amino acid sequence: CASSPPTGANHEQYF. V usage is TRBV28 and J usage is TRBJ2-7; 8 bases fit TRBD1. From germline, CDR1 is MDHEN and CDR2 SYDVKM. The J segment lost 5 bases and the V segment lost 6 bases, leaving 12 bases of the junction unmatched. This CDR3 spans 15 amino acids.

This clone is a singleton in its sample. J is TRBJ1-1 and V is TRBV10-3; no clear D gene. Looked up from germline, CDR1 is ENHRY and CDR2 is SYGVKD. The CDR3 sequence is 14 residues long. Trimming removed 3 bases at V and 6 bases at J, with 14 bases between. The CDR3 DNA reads TGTGCCATCAGTGACGGGCGGAGGGCCCCTGAAGCTTTCTTT. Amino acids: CAISDGRRAPEAFF.

The chain's CDR3 is CASSEGPDNQPQHF. DNA of the CDR3: TGTGCCAGCAGCGAAGGACCGGACAATCAGCCCCAGCATTTT. The V call is TRBV7-6, the J call TRBJ1-5; D ambiguous. The CDR3 runs 14 residues. CDR1 is SGHVS and CDR2 is FNYEAQ in the germline V gene. Trimming took 5 bases from V and 3 from J, leaving 11 bases between them.

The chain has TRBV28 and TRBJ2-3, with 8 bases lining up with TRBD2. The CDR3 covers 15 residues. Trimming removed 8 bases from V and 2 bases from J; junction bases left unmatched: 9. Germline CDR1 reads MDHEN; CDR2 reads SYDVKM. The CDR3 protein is CASRSRRGDTDTQYF. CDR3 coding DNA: TGTGCCAGCCGATCCCGGCGGGGGGACACAGATACGCAGTATTTT.

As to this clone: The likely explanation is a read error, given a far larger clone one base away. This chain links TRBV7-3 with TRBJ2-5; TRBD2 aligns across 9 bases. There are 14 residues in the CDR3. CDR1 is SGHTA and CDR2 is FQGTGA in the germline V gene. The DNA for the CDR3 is TGTGCCAGCAGCCCAGTAGCGGGAGTAGAGGCCCAGTACTTC. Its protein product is CASSPVAGVEAQYF.

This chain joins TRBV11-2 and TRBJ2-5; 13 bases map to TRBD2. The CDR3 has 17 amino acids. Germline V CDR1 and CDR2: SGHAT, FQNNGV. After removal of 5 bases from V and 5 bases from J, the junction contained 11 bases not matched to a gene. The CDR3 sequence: CASSPTRGLAGVETQYF. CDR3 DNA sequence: TGTGCCAGCAGCCCCACTCGAGGACTAGCGGGAGTCGAGACCCAGTACTTC.

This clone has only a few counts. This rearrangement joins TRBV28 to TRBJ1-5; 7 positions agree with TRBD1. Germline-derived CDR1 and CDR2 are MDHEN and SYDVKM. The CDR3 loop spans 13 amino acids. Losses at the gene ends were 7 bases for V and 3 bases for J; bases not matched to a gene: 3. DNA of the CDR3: TGTGCCAGCAAGACAGGGACCAATCAGCCCCAGCATTTT. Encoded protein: CASKTGTNQPQHF.

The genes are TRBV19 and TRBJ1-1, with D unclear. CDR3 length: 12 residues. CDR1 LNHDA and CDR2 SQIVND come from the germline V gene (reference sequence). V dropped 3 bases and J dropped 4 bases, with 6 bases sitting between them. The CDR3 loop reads CASSIAGTEAFF. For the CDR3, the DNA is TGTGCCAGTAGTATTGCTGGCACTGAAGCTTTCTTT.

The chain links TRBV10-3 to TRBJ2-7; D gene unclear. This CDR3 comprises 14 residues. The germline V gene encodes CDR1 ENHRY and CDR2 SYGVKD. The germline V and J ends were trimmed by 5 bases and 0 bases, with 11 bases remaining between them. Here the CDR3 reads CAISWQLSSYEQYF. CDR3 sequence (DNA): TGTGCCATCAGTTGGCAGTTAAGCTCCTACGAGCAGTACTTC.

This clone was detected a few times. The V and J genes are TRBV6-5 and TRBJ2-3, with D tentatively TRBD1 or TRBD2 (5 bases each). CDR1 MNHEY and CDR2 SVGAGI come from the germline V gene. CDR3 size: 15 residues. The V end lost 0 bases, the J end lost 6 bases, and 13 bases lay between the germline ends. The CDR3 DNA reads TGTGCCAGCAGTTACTCGGGACCTATGGTTGATACGCAGTATTTT. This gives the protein CASSYSGPMVDTQYF.

The CDR3 DNA follows: TGTGCCACCAGCAGAGATGCAAATACGCAGTATTTT. It translates to CATSRDANTQYF. V gene TRBV15 combines with J gene TRBJ2-3; D is ambiguous. Trimming stripped 0 bases from V and 7 bases from J, with 5 bases between. The germline CDR1 and CDR2 sequences are LNHNV and YYDKDF (reference sequence). The CDR3 runs to 12 residues.

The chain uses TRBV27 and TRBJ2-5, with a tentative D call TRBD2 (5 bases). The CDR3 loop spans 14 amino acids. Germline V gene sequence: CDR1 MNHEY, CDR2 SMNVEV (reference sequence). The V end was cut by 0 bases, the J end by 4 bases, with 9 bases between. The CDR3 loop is CASSLSRAGETQYF. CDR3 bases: TGTGCCAGCAGTTTATCTAGGGCGGGAGAGACCCAGTACTTC.

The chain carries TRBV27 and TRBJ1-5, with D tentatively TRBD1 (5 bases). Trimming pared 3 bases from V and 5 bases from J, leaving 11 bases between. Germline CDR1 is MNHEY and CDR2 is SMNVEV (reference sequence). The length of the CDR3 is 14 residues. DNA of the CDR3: TGTGCCAGCAGTTTCCAGGGCTTAGATCAGCCCCAGCATTTT. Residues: CASSFQGLDQPQHF.

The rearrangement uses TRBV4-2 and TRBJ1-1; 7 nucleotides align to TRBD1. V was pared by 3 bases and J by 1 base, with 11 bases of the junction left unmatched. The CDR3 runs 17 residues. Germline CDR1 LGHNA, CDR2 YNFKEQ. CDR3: CASSQAAGGVPNTEAFF. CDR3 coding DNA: TGTGCCAGCAGCCAGGCAGCAGGGGGTGTTCCGAACACTGAAGCTTTCTTT.

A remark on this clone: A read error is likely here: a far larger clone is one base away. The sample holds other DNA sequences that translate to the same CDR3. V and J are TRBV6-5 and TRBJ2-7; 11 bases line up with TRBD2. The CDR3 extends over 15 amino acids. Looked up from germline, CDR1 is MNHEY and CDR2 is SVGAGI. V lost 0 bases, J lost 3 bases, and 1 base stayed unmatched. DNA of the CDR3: TGTGCCAGCAGTTACTCTAGCGGGAGGGGCTACGAGCAGTACTTC. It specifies CASSYSSGRGYEQYF.